This section outlines one TCR beta chain sequence together with its context. Its antigen is currently unknown. These data come from a study of T cell responses to AZD1222 COVID-19 vaccine. Study findings and constraints: Compared with day 0, the breadth and depth of the Spike-specific TCR repertoire rose significantly after two doses of AZD1222. Spike-wide vaccine-associated CD4 TCRs dominated at 160-218 and 743-854. Unmutated regions of variants are reportedly targeted by nearly half of spike-specific TCRs.

Timing groups of about 4 and about 12 weeks for second doses were pooled. Germline-derived CDR1 and CDR2 are SGHRS and YFSETQ. The CDR3 covers 12 residues. After removal of 7 bases from V and 6 bases from J, the junction contained 5 bases not matched to a gene. TCRdb's copy holds only in-frame clones and misses some; the assay was immunoSEQ multiplex PCR. The table shows 98,000 or so clones, with roughly 83% occurring only once. Specimen: peripheral blood, collected 28 days after the second AZD1222 dose. The clonotype was recovered from an adult who received the AZD1222 COVID-19 vaccine. The chain links TRBV5-1 to TRBJ2-7; 9 bases fit TRBD2. DNA for the CDR3: TGCGCCAGCGGCCTGACTAGCGGCGAGCAGTACTTC. This sequence encodes CASGLTSGEQYF.